The entry below gives a single T cell receptor beta chain sequence along with its context. Its antigen remains unknown. Assay: immunoSEQ multiplex PCR; the TCRdb copy retains only in-frame clones and omits some. The table has fewer than 6,500 clones, roughly 65% seen once; the top ten hold roughly 46%. This sample was taken from a study of CD8 T cell repertoires and HIV-1 epitope variants. Study summary: Controls were a CMV, EBV and flu pool, Ebola AY9, and no peptide. 1M T cells were kept uncultured as a baseline. Study-level results: No clonotypes responded to the TAALDMSHF plasma variant; roughly five recognized KF9, one HW9. Only beta chains were identified, marking proliferation to antigen, not function.

The CDR3 consists of 13 residues. Germline V gene data show CDR1 as MDHEN and CDR2 as SYDVKM. With 4 bases removed from V and 4 bases from J, the gap between germline ends came to 9 bases. The rearrangement joins TRBV28 to TRBJ2-3; possibly TRBD1 for D (6 bases). Sequenced input: cultured CD8+ T cells derived from PBMCs. The source of this sequence is a male donor with HIV. The chain's CDR3 is CASSWTAADTQYF. CDR3 in DNA: TGTGCCAGCAGTTGGACAGCCGCAGATACGCAGTATTTT.